Here is one T cell receptor (beta chain) with its context. Caucasian adults living in Nashville, Tennessee, provided all samples. Sequencing used immunoSEQ multiplex PCR; TCRdb keeps in-frame clones, though not all of them. This table has a few million clones, over 90% appearing once. The CDR3 runs 16 residues. In germline, CDR1 is SGHNT, CDR2 YYREEE (reference sequence). J lost 7 bases, V lost 4 bases, and 11 bases had no gene match. The entry originates in a study of shared clonotypes between healthy human individuals. The V gene is TRBV5-4, the J gene TRBJ2-1; 10 positions agree with TRBD1. Sequencing was done on a sample of naive CD4+ T cells from PBMCs. Indicated subset: CD45RA+ positively selected. The sequence came from a man in his late teens or twenties in good health. Some clones in this sample may be carry-over from other donors' samples. The CDR3 is CASSHNRDRGLNEQFF. CDR3 sequence (DNA): TGTGCCAGCAGCCATAACCGGGACAGGGGATTGAATGAGCAGTTCTTC.